The table lists the clone carrying this TCR beta chain with a few counts. Its antigen is unknown. RNA was extracted and reverse transcribed into cDNA as the sequencing template. TCRdb's copy holds only in-frame clones and misses some; the assay was immunoSEQ multiplex PCR. Of some 170,000 clones listed, about 72% are singletons. This sample was included in a study of CD8+ T cells in alopecia areata. General study results and limits: Mice showed TCR sharing more clearly than patients did, possibly owing to HLA.

This specimen consisted of CD8+ T cells sorted from blood, obtained at week 0. The receptor was isolated from a human donor with alopecia areata.

CDR3 nucleotides: TGTGCCAGCAGCCAAGATCAGATCAGCTTAGAGACTGAAGCTTTCTTT. This translates into CASSQDQISLETEAFF. This sequence joins TRBV14 and TRBJ1-1; D remains unclear. CDR1 is SGHDN and CDR2 is FVKESK in the germline V gene. The V end was cut by 0 bases, the J end by 5 bases, with 16 bases between. The length of the CDR3 is 16 residues.